What follows are 18 T cell receptor beta chains derived from one specimen sequenced in a study of post-analysis software for immune sequencing data. Broader study findings: Controls showed lower frequencies than patients for a few TRBV segments, and TRBV5-6, TRBV5-1 and TRBV20-1 were among these.

Carried by the TCR beta cDNA libraries were unique molecular identifiers. TCRdb ran MiXCR on the PCR reads and lists one entry per CDR3 protein. The sample has roughly 600,000 distinct CDR3 sequences; around 47% are singletons. For these receptors, no antigen is known. Input material: blood. All receptors derive from a girl aged 10 to 17 with multiple sclerosis.

The CDR3 region has the DNA TGTGCCAGCAGCTTGGTCCTGGGAGGCGAGACCCAGTACTTC. Residues: CASSLVLGGETQYF. This chain joins TRBV5-4 and TRBJ2-5, with D perhaps TRBD2 (6 bases). This CDR3 has 14 residues. Trimming took 0 bases from V and 5 from J, leaving 11 bases between them. CDR1 and CDR2 (germline): SGHNT, YYREEE (reference sequence).

Ten or more counts support this clonotype. The chain employs TRBV7-2 and TRBJ2-7, with D unresolved. In germline, CDR1 is SGHTA, CDR2 FQGNSA. The CDR3 length is 18 residues. V lost 3 bases and J 1 base, leaving 22 bases between the germline ends. CDR3 residues: CASSFNLGITVPSYEQYF. In nucleotides, the CDR3 is TGTGCCAGCAGCTTTAATCTTGGCATTACGGTTCCGTCCTACGAGCAGTACTTC.

This chain uses TRBV5-1 with TRBJ1-2, with D possibly being TRBD1 (5 bases). V gave up 4 bases and J gave up 6 bases, with 13 bases separating them. CDR1 and CDR2 (germline): SGHRS, YFSETQ. The CDR3 has 13 amino acids. The CDR3 DNA follows: TGCGCCAGCAGCACCGGGACTCTTGATGGCTACACCTTC. The encoded protein is CASSTGTLDGYTF.

The chain couples TRBV6-5 to TRBJ1-1; D is possibly TRBD1 (6 bases). The CDR3 consists of 13 residues. Germline CDR1 and CDR2: MNHEY and SVGAGI. V was trimmed by 7 bases and J by 1 base, leaving 10 bases between them. The CDR3 DNA reads as TGTGCCAGCAACGTCAGGGGGAACACTGAAGCTTTCTTT. It specifies CASNVRGNTEAFF.

This clonotype showed up just a few times. DNA for the CDR3: TGTGCCAGCAGCTTAGCGCTCGGGGGAGGCACTGAAGCTTTCTTT. Protein: CASSLALGGGTEAFF. This rearrangement joins TRBV7-9 to TRBJ1-1, with D tentatively TRBD1 (5 bases). The CDR3 covers 15 residues. V was cut by 0 bases and J by 4 bases, with 12 bases left in between. The germline V gene has CDR1 SEHNR and CDR2 FQNEAQ (reference sequence).

On this clonotype itself: One junction end does not reproduce the germline sequence, and a read error may be involved. The rearrangement links TRBV6-5 to TRBJ2-4; D call uncertain. The germline gives CDR1 MNHEY, CDR2 SVGAGI. This CDR3 region has 16 residues. Written as DNA, the CDR3 is TGTGCCAGCAGTTACTCCGGCTCCATAGCCAAAAACACTCAGTACTTC. Translation gives CASSYSGSIAKNTQYF.

In its sample, this clonotype was seen once. The chain carries TRBV10-2 and TRBJ1-1, with no clear D. The CDR3 contains 17 residues. V lost 1 base and J lost 4, with 19 bases in between. Germline V lookup: CDR1 WSHSY, CDR2 SAAADI. The CDR3 coding sequence is TGCGCCAGCAGTGAGTTTAGCGCCCCTGGCTCGGGCACTGAAGCTTTCTTT. Translated: CASSEFSAPGSGTEAFF.

This clonotype was seen more than once but under ten times. The gene calls are TRBV2 and TRBJ2-5; D not resolved. There are 15 residues in the CDR3. Germline V gene lookup returns CDR1 SNHLY and CDR2 FYNNEI. The V gene lost 7 bases and the J gene lost 5 bases, with 20 bases spanning the gap. This chain's CDR3 is CASTRRAGGAETQYF. Written as DNA, the CDR3 is TGTGCCAGCACCCGAAGGGCCGGCGGAGCGGAGACCCAGTACTTC.

This clonotype has a count of ten or more. The rearrangement uses TRBV27 and TRBJ2-7; D may be TRBD1 or TRBD2 (6 bases each). V lost 2 bases to trimming and J lost 4 bases, with 18 bases between them. The CDR3 covers 16 residues. Germline V lookup: CDR1 MNHEY, CDR2 SMNVEV (reference sequence). Here the CDR3 reads CASSLNGGLLIYEQYF. CDR3 nucleotide sequence: TGTGCCAGCAGTTTAAACGGGGGCCTTCTAATATACGAGCAGTACTTC.

The rearrangement links TRBV15 to TRBJ2-1; no clear D gene. From germline, CDR1 is LNHNV and CDR2 YYDKDF (reference sequence). The V end was cut by 3 bases, the J end by 2 bases, with 17 bases between. The CDR3 extends over 17 amino acids. CDR3 bases: TGTGCCACCAGCAGGGGTGGGTTCTTCGGCCCCTACAATGAGCAGTTCTTC. It encodes CATSRGGFFGPYNEQFF.

The V gene is TRBV20-1, the J gene TRBJ1-6; 9 bases are a match to TRBD1. V trimming: 5 bases; J trimming: 7 bases; junction bases outside the gene matches: 6. The CDR3 totals 14 residues. Germline V gene lookup returns CDR1 DFQATT and CDR2 SNEGSKA (reference sequence). CDR3 sequence: CSALRDRANSPLHF. The CDR3 region has the DNA TGCAGTGCTCTGAGGGACAGGGCAAATTCACCCCTCCACTTT.

The rearrangement joins TRBV7-8 to TRBJ2-1, with TRBD2 as a possible D gene (5 bases). The germline V gene has CDR1 SGHVS and CDR2 FQNEAQ. This CDR3 comprises 12 residues. V dropped 11 bases and J dropped 0 bases, with 8 bases sitting between them. The CDR3, as DNA: TGTGCCGCGGGCAGCTCCTACAATGAGCAGTTCTTC. This encodes CAAGSSYNEQFF. Based on the CDR3 plus reference TRBV7-8 and TRBJ2-1, the full variable domain is GAGVSQSPRYKVAKRGQDVALRCDPISGHVSLFWYQQALGQGPEFLTYFQNEAQLDKSGLPSDRFFAERPEGSVSTLKIQRTQQEDSAVYLCAAGSSYNEQFFGPGTRLTVL.

The chain uses TRBV7-8 and TRBJ1-6, with 8 bases fitting TRBD1. Germline CDR1 reads SGHVS; CDR2 reads FQNEAQ. V was clipped by 3 bases and J by 7 bases; unmatched bases: 8. The CDR3 runs to 16 residues. The CDR3 sequence is CASSFPTGGRNSPLHF. CDR3 nucleotides: TGTGCCAGCAGCTTCCCTACAGGGGGAAGGAATTCACCCCTCCACTTT.

The chain links TRBV12-3 or TRBV12-4 to TRBJ2-1; D is perhaps TRBD2 (6 bases). Trimming stripped 7 bases from V and 4 bases from J, with 14 bases between. This CDR3 has 14 residues. For the CDR3, the DNA is TGTGCCAGCACCGTAACGGCGGGGTACAATGAGCAGTTCTTC. Translated: CASTVTAGYNEQFF.

Only a few counts were recorded for this clonotype. The chain combines TRBV20-1 with TRBJ2-5; possibly TRBD2 for D (5 bases). V gave up 2 bases and J gave up 4 bases, with 14 bases separating them. The CDR3 has 14 amino acids. Germline values: CDR1 DFQATT, CDR2 SNEGSKA (reference sequence). CDR3 coding DNA: TGCAGTGCTAGACTAGCCACGCTTAGAGAGACCCAGTACTTC. It encodes CSARLATLRETQYF.

V and J are TRBV5-1 and TRBJ2-1; the match to TRBD2 covers 7 bases. In germline, CDR1 is SGHRS, CDR2 YFSETQ. Trimming took 4 bases from V and 6 from J; bases not matched to a gene: 7. This CDR3 region has 14 residues. The CDR3 nucleotides are TGCGCCAGCAGCCCCCGCGGGAGAGGCAATGAGCAGTTCTTC. Its translation is CASSPRGRGNEQFF.

This clonotype was counted a few times. The chain couples TRBV10-3 to TRBJ2-7; TRBD1 is a possible D gene (6 bases). The CDR3 runs to 12 residues. V lost 6 bases and J 6 bases, leaving 12 bases between the germline ends. The germline V gene has CDR1 ENHRY and CDR2 SYGVKD. CDR3 sequence reads: CAIRTGQSEQYF. The DNA of the CDR3 is TGTGCCATCAGGACGGGACAATCCGAGCAGTACTTC.

In this sample, this clonotype turned up a few times. The V and J genes are TRBV10-3 and TRBJ2-1, with D perhaps matching TRBD1 (6 bases). V lost 10 bases, J lost 6 bases, and 10 bases lay in between. Per the germline V gene, CDR1 is ENHRY and CDR2 is SYGVKD. This CDR3 region has 11 residues. CDR3 sequence: CATRDTNEQFF. CDR3 coding DNA: TGTGCCACCCGGGACACCAATGAGCAGTTCTTC.